These 32 T cell receptor beta chains originate from one sample sequenced in a study of shared clonotypes between healthy human individuals. Measured with immunoSEQ multiplex PCR; TCRdb has only the in-frame clones, and not every one. Of around 510,000 clones detected, around 76% appear once; the ten largest clones hold around 11%. The sample taken for sequencing was PBMCs. The receptors derive from a middle-aged woman in good health. Some clones in this sample may be carry-over from other donors' samples.

This chain uses TRBV27 with TRBJ2-7, with D possibly matching TRBD2 (5 bases). Germline V gene lookup returns CDR1 MNHEY and CDR2 SMNVEV (reference sequence). Trimming shortened V by 2 bases and J by 6 bases, and 11 bases separated the two germline ends. The CDR3 is 13 residues long. CDR3 DNA: TGTGCCAGCAGTTTACGGGATGCATCCGAGCAGTACTTC. Its protein is CASSLRDASEQYF.

The rearrangement links TRBV9 to TRBJ1-1; D ambiguous. Trimming pared 4 bases from V and 4 bases from J, leaving 14 bases between. CDR3 length equals 14 residues. In germline, CDR1 is SGDLS, CDR2 YYNGEE. Here the CDR3 reads CASSISGGSTEAFF. The CDR3 coding sequence is TGTGCCAGCAGCATTAGCGGAGGTAGCACTGAAGCTTTCTTT.

V usage is TRBV15 and J usage is TRBJ1-5, with 7 positions matching TRBD1. The CDR3 loop spans 18 amino acids. J lost 0 bases, V lost 5 bases, and 13 bases had no gene match. Germline-derived CDR1 and CDR2 are LNHNV and YYDKDF (reference sequence). The CDR3 is CATSDYSGTAYSNQPQHF. As DNA, the CDR3 is TGTGCCACCAGCGACTATTCCGGGACAGCATATAGCAATCAGCCCCAGCATTTT.

The chain recombines TRBV5-1 with TRBJ2-7; D is unclear. The V gene lost 4 bases and the J gene lost 0 bases, with 11 bases spanning the gap. This CDR3 has 14 residues. From germline, CDR1 is SGHRS and CDR2 YFSETQ. The CDR3 spells CASSTQTSSYEQYF. CDR3 nucleotide sequence: TGCGCCAGCAGCACTCAAACATCCTCCTACGAGCAGTACTTC.

The gene calls are TRBV7-2 and TRBJ2-5, with D unresolved. With 4 bases removed from V and 5 bases from J, the gap between germline ends came to 11 bases. Germline CDR1 is SGHTA and CDR2 is FQGNSA. This CDR3 is built from 13 residues. The chain's CDR3 is CASSYIPGETQYF. The CDR3 bases are TGTGCCAGCAGCTACATCCCCGGGGAGACCCAGTACTTC.

This clone was recorded a few times. V usage is TRBV7-9 and J usage is TRBJ1-1; tentatively, D is TRBD1 (5 bases). Trimming stripped 5 bases from V and 6 bases from J, with 19 bases between. The CDR3 consists of 15 residues. CDR1 and CDR2 from the germline V gene are SEHNR and FQNEAQ (reference sequence). The CDR3 DNA is TGTGCCAGCAGCCCCCAGACAGCTTCCTCCTCTGAAGCTTTCTTT. Translated: CASSPQTASSSEAFF.

V is TRBV7-2 and J is TRBJ2-7, with 9 nucleotides matching TRBD1. The CDR3 is 16 residues long. CDR1 is SGHTA, CDR2 FQGNSA, per germline. J lost 2 bases, V lost 5 bases, and 10 bases had no gene match. The CDR3 nucleotides read TGTGCCAGCAGCAAAGGTTCGGGGACAGGGACCTACGAGCAGTACTTC. It codes for CASSKGSGTGTYEQYF.

This clone showed up just a few times. This sequence joins TRBV6-1 and TRBJ2-3; D is uncertain. V lost 4 bases and J 5 bases, leaving 13 bases between the germline ends. The CDR3 runs 14 residues. The germline V gene has CDR1 MNHNS and CDR2 SASEGT. For the CDR3, the DNA is TGTGCCAGCAGTGCGCGGTCCCTCGGAGATACGCAGTATTTT. This gives the protein CASSARSLGDTQYF.

V is TRBV7-9 and J is TRBJ2-5; D is possibly TRBD1 or TRBD2 (6 bases each). Germline V gene data show CDR1 as SEHNR and CDR2 as FQNEAQ (reference sequence). The CDR3 has 19 residues. Trimming took off 2 bases at V and 7 bases at J, with 29 bases between the two ends. CDR3 loop: CASSLSPGEGGLRGGTQYF. The CDR3 bases are TGTGCCAGCAGCTTATCGCCGGGGGAAGGGGGGCTCAGAGGTGGGACCCAGTACTTC.

This clone was counted once. The rearrangement joins TRBV4-1 to TRBJ1-1; tentative D call: TRBD1 (6 bases). V was trimmed by 1 base and J by 7 bases, leaving 16 bases between them. This CDR3 spans 15 amino acids. Germline loops: CDR1 MGHRA, CDR2 YSYEKL. The CDR3 region is CASSQVDSQGFEAFF. The CDR3 nucleotides read TGCGCCAGCAGCCAAGTGGACAGCCAGGGATTTGAAGCTTTCTTT.

This chain links TRBV11-2 with TRBJ2-1, with D unclear. The CDR3 sequence is 15 residues long. CDR1 and CDR2 from the germline V gene are SGHAT and FQNNGV. The ends were cut back, 1 base at V and 2 bases at J, with 9 bases in the middle. The CDR3 loop reads CASSLARLPYNEQFF. CDR3 bases: TGTGCCAGCAGCTTAGCTCGGCTACCCTACAATGAGCAGTTCTTC. The full variable domain, completed using reference TRBV11-2 and TRBJ2-1, is EAGVAQSPRYKIIEKRQSVAFWCNPISGHATLYWYQQILGQGPKLLIQFQNNGVVDDSQLPKDRFSAERLKGVDSTLKIQPAKLEDSAVYLCASSLARLPYNEQFFGPGTRLTVL.

This clone appeared once. The gene calls are TRBV11-2 and TRBJ2-3; D is tentatively TRBD1 or TRBD2 (6 bases each). Per germline, CDR1 SGHAT and CDR2 FQNNGV. Trimming took off 4 bases at V and 1 base at J, with 9 bases between the two ends. The CDR3 covers 14 residues. The CDR3 spells CASSSRGGTDTQYF. DNA of the CDR3: TGTGCCAGCAGCTCTAGGGGGGGCACAGATACGCAGTATTTT.

The chain carries TRBV4-1 and TRBJ1-1, with 9 bases aligning to TRBD1. J lost 8 bases, V lost 2 bases, and 6 bases had no gene match. The germline gives CDR1 MGHRA, CDR2 YSYEKL. The CDR3 has 14 amino acids. In DNA, the CDR3 is TGCGCCAGCAGCCAACCTACAGGGGGCATCGAAGCTTTCTTT. The encoded protein is CASSQPTGGIEAFF.

The chain carries TRBV18 and TRBJ2-1; the match to TRBD2 covers 12 bases. Germline V gives CDR1 KGHSH, CDR2 LQKENI. V gave up 4 bases and J gave up 9 bases; unmatched junction bases: 4. The CDR3 length is 14 residues. The CDR3 loop reads CASSRTSGKGEQFF. The CDR3 DNA follows: TGTGCCAGCTCACGGACTAGCGGGAAGGGTGAGCAGTTCTTC.

The chain is built from TRBV6-1 and TRBJ2-1; possibly TRBD2 for D (6 bases). Germline V lookup: CDR1 MNHNS, CDR2 SASEGT. Trimming pared 5 bases from V and 1 base from J, leaving 12 bases between. The CDR3 is made up of 15 amino acids. In DNA form, the CDR3 reads TGTGCCAGCAGTACCGGGACTCTGTCCTACAATGAGCAGTTCTTC. Encoded protein: CASSTGTLSYNEQFF.

The chain recombines TRBV2 with TRBJ2-3; D not resolved. V shed 5 bases and J shed 6 bases, with 21 bases lying between them. This CDR3 has 16 amino acids. Germline V lookup: CDR1 SNHLY, CDR2 FYNNEI. CDR3 in DNA: TGTGCCAGCAGTCTGAGCCGGATGGCCACAGTTGATACGCAGTATTTT. This gives the protein CASSLSRMATVDTQYF.

A remark on this clone: A far bigger clonotype differs at one base, so this is likely a read error. The same CDR3 also results from other DNA sequences found in this sample. The chain employs TRBV18 and TRBJ1-5; the D is unclear. Germline CDR1 and CDR2: KGHSH and LQKENI. The CDR3 has 14 residues. The CDR3 protein is CASSEAYSNQPQHF. The CDR3 nucleotides read TGTGCCAGCTCAGAGGCCTATAGCAACCAGCCCCAGCATTTT.

This clone showed up just once. The chain joins TRBV5-6 to TRBJ2-3; the match to TRBD2 covers 9 bases. The CDR3 has 19 residues. The trim removed 1 base at V and 3 bases at J, leaving 15 bases unmatched. Germline CDR1 is SGHDT and CDR2 is YYEEEE. The CDR3 DNA is TGTGCCAGCAGCTTGATGGGAAATATAGCGGGAGTGGGAACAGATACGCAGTATTTT. Protein: CASSLMGNIAGVGTDTQYF.

This rearrangement joins TRBV11-2 to TRBJ2-2; 12 bases align to TRBD2. CDR1 and CDR2 (germline): SGHAT, FQNNGV. Losses at the gene ends were 4 bases for V and 9 bases for J; bases not matched to a gene: 6. This CDR3 has 15 residues. CDR3 coding DNA: TGTGCCAGCAGCTATGCGACTAGCGGGAGCCGGGAGCTGTTTTTT. This gives the protein CASSYATSGSRELFF.

Turning to this clone: Only one base separates this from a far larger clonotype, so it likely reflects a read error. V is TRBV6-6 and J is TRBJ1-2; no clear D. The CDR3 extends over 15 amino acids. V shed 5 bases and J shed 3 bases, with 16 bases lying between them. CDR1 and CDR2 from the germline V gene are MNHNY and SVGAGI (reference sequence). The CDR3, as DNA: TGTGCCAGCAGTCCAAGCCCCATAGGGCACTATGGCTACACCTTC. This sequence encodes CASSPSPIGHYGYTF.

This clone has a handful of counts. This sequence joins TRBV27 and TRBJ1-2; 8 bases are a match to TRBD1. CDR3 length equals 12 residues. Trimming cost V 6 bases and J 7 bases; bases outside gene matches: 4. CDR1 is MNHEY and CDR2 is SMNVEV in the germline V gene (reference sequence). In nucleotides, the CDR3 is TGTGCCAGCAGGGACAGGGAATTTGGCTACACCTTC. The encoded protein is CASRDREFGYTF.

The chain joins TRBV7-2 to TRBJ1-2; D possibly corresponds to TRBD1 (6 bases). Germline loops: CDR1 SGHTA, CDR2 FQGNSA. CDR3 length equals 15 residues. Trimming took off 5 bases at V and 3 bases at J, with 16 bases between the two ends. DNA of the CDR3: TGTGCCAGCAGCAGTGGACAGCTGGGTGACTATGGCTACACCTTC. This codes for CASSSGQLGDYGYTF.

As concerns this clone: A far larger clone is a single base away, which makes a read error likely. The chain is built from TRBV27 and TRBJ1-3; D remains ambiguous. Germline loops: CDR1 MNHEY, CDR2 SMNVEV (reference sequence). The CDR3 loop spans 14 amino acids. The CDR3 DNA follows: TGTGCCAGCAGTTTATCCTTCTCTGGAAACACCACATATTTT. This encodes CASSLSFSGNTTYF.

The J gene is TRBJ2-1, the V gene TRBV9, with D perhaps given as TRBD1 or TRBD2 (6 bases each). V was pared by 6 bases and J by 4 bases, with 14 bases between. Germline values: CDR1 SGDLS, CDR2 YYNGEE. The CDR3 has 14 residues. The CDR3 DNA follows: TGTGCCAGCAACCGACTAGGGGGATACAATGAGCAGTTCTTC. This gives the protein CASNRLGGYNEQFF.

The chain carries TRBV7-9 and TRBJ2-7; a possible D gene is TRBD2 (6 bases). The V gene lost 1 base and the J gene lost 0 bases, with 16 bases spanning the gap. This CDR3 is 17 amino acids long. The germline gives CDR1 SEHNR, CDR2 FQNEAQ (reference sequence). As DNA, the CDR3 is TGTGCCAGCAGCTTAGGGTGGGTAGCGGATAGCTCCTACGAGCAGTACTTC. This translates into CASSLGWVADSSYEQYF.

This clone was observed many times. The V call is TRBV7-2, the J call TRBJ2-5; D perhaps matches TRBD1 (5 bases). The germline V and J ends were trimmed by 0 bases and 2 bases, with 10 bases remaining between them. The CDR3 has 15 residues. Germline V gene data show CDR1 as SGHTA and CDR2 as FQGNSA. Here the CDR3 DNA reads TGTGCCAGCAGCTTAGCAGGCAGGACACAAGAGACCCAGTACTTC. Protein product: CASSLAGRTQETQYF.

In nucleotides, the CDR3 is TGTGCCAGCAGTGAAGGGCTCGACAACGGTGAGCAGTTCTTC. It yields the protein CASSEGLDNGEQFF. This sequence joins TRBV6-4 and TRBJ2-1; D unclear. V lost 3 bases and J 9 bases, leaving 15 bases between the germline ends. The CDR3 runs 14 residues. CDR1 is MRHNA, CDR2 SNTAGT, per germline.

CDR3 residues: CASSLGTGNYGYTF. The CDR3 region has the DNA TGCGCCAGCAGCCTCGGGACGGGTAACTATGGCTACACCTTC. The J gene is TRBJ1-2, the V gene TRBV5-1; D is possibly TRBD1 (5 bases). The CDR3 spans 14 residues. The ends were cut back, 4 bases at V and 1 base at J, with 11 bases in the middle. CDR1 and CDR2 (germline): SGHRS, YFSETQ.

To note about this clone: The same CDR3 can be traced to other DNA sequences in this sample. The J gene is TRBJ2-7, the V gene TRBV27; a possible D gene is TRBD1 (6 bases). There are 12 residues in the CDR3. In germline, CDR1 is MNHEY, CDR2 SMNVEV (reference sequence). V lost 3 bases and J lost 6, with 9 bases in between. DNA of the CDR3: TGTGCCAGCAGTTTCCAGGGGCGCGAGCAGTACTTC. Translation: CASSFQGREQYF.

V is TRBV7-6 and J is TRBJ2-1, with 8 bases lining up with TRBD1. V lost 5 bases to trimming and J lost 8 bases; unmatched junction nucleotides: 14. The CDR3 contains 16 residues. Germline assignment: CDR1 SGHVS and CDR2 FNYEAQ. The CDR3 DNA reads TGTGCCAGCAGCCTTAGTACGGACAGGGTCGGCGATGAGCAGTTCTTC. Its translation is CASSLSTDRVGDEQFF.

The rearrangement joins TRBV4-3 to TRBJ2-3; D gene ambiguous. V was cut by 0 bases and J by 4 bases, with 11 bases left in between. CDR3 length equals 15 residues. From germline, CDR1 is LGHNA and CDR2 YSLEER. The CDR3 region is CASSQELGIADTQYF. The DNA of the CDR3 is TGCGCCAGCAGCCAAGAATTGGGGATTGCAGATACGCAGTATTTT.

The J gene is TRBJ2-2, the V gene TRBV4-2; no clear D gene. V lost 0 bases and J 6 bases, leaving 11 bases between the germline ends. The CDR3 sequence is 15 residues long. Germline lookup yields CDR1 LGHNA and CDR2 YNFKEQ. The CDR3 DNA follows: TGTGCCAGCAGCCAAGATCCGTGGAAATCCGGGGAGCTGTTTTTT. Translated: CASSQDPWKSGELFF.